This section outlines one T cell receptor (beta chain) sequence together with its context. Measured with immunoSEQ multiplex PCR; TCRdb has only the in-frame clones, and not every one. The repertoire holds just under 150,000 clones, with over 70% as singletons. The source of the sample is a study of blood T cell repertoires in COVID-19. Across the study: Donors in the United States, Italy and Spain gave samples during acute or convalescent COVID-19.

V lost 7 bases, J lost 10 bases, and 17 bases lay in between. This CDR3 is built from 14 residues. From germline, CDR1 is MNHNY and CDR2 SVGAGI (reference sequence). Sequencing was performed on peripheral blood. V is TRBV6-6 and J is TRBJ1-6; D may be TRBD1 (6 bases). The origin of this receptor is a man aged 45-60 years who had recovered from COVID-19. The CDR3 loop reads CASTTGTGHSPLHF. The CDR3 nucleotides are TGTGCCAGCACCACAGGAACAGGGCACTCACCCCTCCACTTT.